This T cell receptor (beta chain) derives from a study of blood T cell repertoires in COVID-19. As for the study in general: PBMCs, B-cell-depleted T cells, or T cells provided the cDNA or gDNA that made up the material.

Trimming left V 5 bases short and J 5 bases short, with 12 bases between. CDR3 length: 13 residues. This clone turned up a few times. Data came from immunoSEQ multiplex PCR; TCRdb stores just in-frame clones and leaves some out. The sample lists 84,000 or so clones, approximately 90% occurring once. J is TRBJ1-1 and V is TRBV12-3 or TRBV12-4; D gene ambiguous. Sequenced input: peripheral blood. The TCR comes from a man aged 60 to 69 with acute or convalescent COVID-19. CDR3 region: CASSRTTGTEAFF. CDR3 nucleotides: TGTGCCAGCAGTCGGACTACGGGGACTGAAGCTTTCTTT.